Listed below are T cell receptor beta chains from one sample, sequenced in a study of blood T cell repertoires in COVID-19. Some clones are missing from TCRdb's copy, which holds only in-frame ones; the method was immunoSEQ multiplex PCR. The table includes some 200,000 clones, around 83% detected once. The sample taken for sequencing was peripheral blood. Every receptor here comes from a woman in her forties with acute or convalescent COVID-19. CDR3s include the opening cysteine and the closing phenylalanine or tryptophan. D genes are given only for firm matches. Some rows have no size entry. The others give once, few or many, or a class for an expanded clone.

TRBJ1-5 . TRBV6-5 . CASRPVYNQPQHF TGTGCCAGCCGCCCGGTTTACAATCAGCCCCAGCATTTT
TRBJ2-1 TRBD2 TRBV7-7 . CASSLALAGNNEQFF TGTGCCAGCAGCTTAGCACTAGCGGGAAATAATGAGCAGTTCTTC
TRBJ1-1 . TRBV2 . CASSEDIGVGAFF TGTGCCAGCAGTGAAGATATCGGGGTGGGTGCTTTCTTT
TRBJ1-1 TRBD1 TRBV6-5 few CASRKSTGSTEAFF TGTGCCAGCAGGAAATCGACAGGGTCCACTGAAGCTTTCTTT
TRBJ2-3 . TRBV21-1 . CASGMAGDTQYF TGTGCCAGCGGTATGGCAGGAGATACGCAGTATTTT
TRBJ2-5 . TRBV20-1 . CSASEETQYF TGCAGTGCTTCAGAAGAGACCCAGTACTTC
TRBJ2-7 . TRBV29-1 . CSVATGDEQYF TGCAGCGTTGCTACGGGAGACGAGCAGTACTTC
TRBJ1-3 . TRBV28 . CASRTSPTRSGNTIYF TGTGCCAGCAGGACAAGCCCAACCCGCTCTGGAAACACCATATATTTT
TRBJ1-3 . TRBV19 . CASSISRVSGNTIYF TGTGCCAGTAGTATATCGAGGGTCTCTGGAAACACCATATATTTT
TRBJ2-1 . TRBV19 . CASSRGDEQFF TGTGCCAGTAGTAGAGGTGATGAGCAGTTCTTC
TRBJ1-1 . TRBV3-1/TRBV3-2 . CASSQVGGGNTEAFF TGTGCCAGCAGCCAAGTCGGGGGGGGGAACACTGAAGCTTTCTTT
TRBJ1-1 TRBD1 TRBV19 . CASSPGQGAMNTEAFF TGTGCCAGTAGCCCTGGACAGGGGGCTATGAACACTGAAGCTTTCTTT
TRBJ2-5 TRBD1 TRBV18 . CASSPPDRDRETQYF TGTGCCAGCTCACCACCGGACAGGGATAGGGAGACCCAGTACTTC
TRBJ1-3 TRBD1 TRBV11-2 . CASSSLQGRIAGNTIYF TGTGCCAGCAGCTCGTTACAGGGGAGAATCGCTGGAAACACCATATATTTT
TRBJ2-5 TRBD2 TRBV7-7 . CASSLGTGGPGETQYF TGTGCCAGCAGCTTAGGGACGGGAGGGCCCGGAGAGACCCAGTACTTC
TRBJ1-1 TRBD1 TRBV7-9 . CASSLSTMRGQGRNTEAFF TGTGCCAGCAGCTTATCCACAATGAGAGGACAGGGAAGGAACACTGAAGCTTTCTTT
TRBJ2-1 . TRBV13 . CASSLGKPYNEQFF TGTGCCAGCAGCTTAGGGAAGCCCTACAATGAGCAGTTCTTC